Included here is one T cell receptor (beta chain) sequence, with context. This entry belongs to a study of blood T cell repertoires in COVID-19. For the study at large: Sources were T cells, B-cell-depleted T cells, or PBMCs; the material itself was cDNA or gDNA.

Original data processing: Amplification of reference gene primers provided the estimated nucleated cell counts. Profiling relied on immunoSEQ multiplex PCR, and the TCRdb table lists in-frame clones only, not all of them. V, J and clone size reflect that table, while D and trimming were determined from the DNA. The table lists 250,000 to 300,000 clones, approximately 83% of them singletons. Study members were between 18 and 89 years old and lived in 25 or so US regions. The source of this sequence is a woman aged 45 to 65 who had recovered from COVID-19. Specimen: PBMCs or T cells enriched from blood (not recorded which).

The CDR3 DNA is TGTGCCAGCAGCAACTCCAGGGGGGAAGGCTACACCTTC. Translating it yields CASSNSRGEGYTF. This sequence joins TRBV27 and TRBJ1-2; 7 bases align to TRBD1. This CDR3 contains 13 residues. The germline gives CDR1 MNHEY, CDR2 SMNVEV (reference sequence). V lost 6 bases, J lost 8 bases, and 9 bases stayed unmatched.